This T cell receptor beta chain emerged from a study of graft-versus-host responses after intestinal transplantation. Study at large: Transplantation in recipients was multivisceral, liver-intestinal, or isolated intestinal. Study-level findings and limits: The highest levels of circulating GvH clones went along with early declines in HvG clones after transplant. GvH clones were found in recipient marrow; some appeared first in ileum or blood. Some patients had graft-donor T cell macrochimerism, and their allografts showed high graft-versus-host to host-versus-graft clonal ratios.

The protocol was immunoSEQ multiplex PCR, while the TCRdb copy is restricted to in-frame clones and leaves out a portion. Here the sample spans around 100,000 clones, 93% being singletons. Note on this clone: Its antigen is not identified.

Per germline, CDR1 MNHEY and CDR2 SVGAGI. With 2 bases removed from V and 4 bases from J, the gap between germline ends came to 7 bases. CDR3 length: 13 residues. This specimen consisted of unstimulated CD8+ T cells sorted from spleen or lymph node cells, obtained before transplant. The sequence was obtained from a human donor who was the organ donor for an intestinal transplant. This sequence joins TRBV6-5 and TRBJ2-3, with D hard to call. CDR3 DNA: TGTGCCAGCAGTTACAGTTTGGCAGATACGCAGTATTTT. This encodes CASSYSLADTQYF.